This T cell receptor beta chain is drawn from a study of cytomegalovirus exposure and HLA in healthy donors. Trimming cost V 5 bases and J 0 bases; bases outside gene matches: 4. The CDR3 length is 15 residues. Germline-derived CDR1 and CDR2 are SNHLY and FYNNEI. The study's findings and limits: Common viral pathogens (according to a later analysis) appeared linked to several of the most significant clusters. Sequence variants that were highly shared formed a cluster that was likely a sequencing artifact.

This clone has a handful of counts. The antigen remains undetermined. Use of 60 Vbeta and 13 Jbeta primers characterized the PCR. In the authors' methods: In a later analysis, of around 83 million unique beta chains, about 11 million appeared in at least two donors. Sequenced by immunoSEQ multiplex PCR; TCRdb stores in-frame clones only, minus some. V, J and clone size were drawn from that table, and D and trimming were deduced from the DNA. The profile shows more than 110,000 clones, 79% of them singletons. This rearrangement joins TRBV2 to TRBJ1-1; 9 nucleotides align to TRBD1. This TCR derives from a man between 18 and 29 years old in good health and CMV-seronegative. The sample taken for sequencing was PBMCs. CDR3 residues: CASSIGTGMNTEAFF. In nucleotides, the CDR3 is TGTGCCAGCAGTATTGGGACAGGGATGAACACTGAAGCTTTCTTT.